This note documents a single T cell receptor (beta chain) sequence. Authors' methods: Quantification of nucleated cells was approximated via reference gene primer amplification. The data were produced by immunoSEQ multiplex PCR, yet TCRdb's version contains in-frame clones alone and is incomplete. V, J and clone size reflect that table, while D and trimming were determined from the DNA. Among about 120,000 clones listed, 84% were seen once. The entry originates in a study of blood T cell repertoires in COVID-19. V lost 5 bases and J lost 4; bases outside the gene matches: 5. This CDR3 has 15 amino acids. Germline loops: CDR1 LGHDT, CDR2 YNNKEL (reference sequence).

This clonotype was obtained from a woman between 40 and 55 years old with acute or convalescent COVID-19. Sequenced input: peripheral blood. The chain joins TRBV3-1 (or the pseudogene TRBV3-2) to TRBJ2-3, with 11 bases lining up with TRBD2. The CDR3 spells CASSSPSGGSDTQYF. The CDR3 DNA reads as TGTGCCAGCAGCTCACCTAGCGGGGGGTCAGATACGCAGTATTTT.